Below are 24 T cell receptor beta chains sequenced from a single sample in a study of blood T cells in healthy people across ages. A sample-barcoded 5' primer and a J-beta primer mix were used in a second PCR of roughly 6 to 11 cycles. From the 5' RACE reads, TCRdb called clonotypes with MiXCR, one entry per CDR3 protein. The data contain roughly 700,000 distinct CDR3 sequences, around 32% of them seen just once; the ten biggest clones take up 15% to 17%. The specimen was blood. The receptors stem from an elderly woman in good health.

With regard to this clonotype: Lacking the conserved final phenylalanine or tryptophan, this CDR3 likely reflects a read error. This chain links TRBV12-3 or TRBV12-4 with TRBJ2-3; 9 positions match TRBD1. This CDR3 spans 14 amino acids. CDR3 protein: CAGRGTGNTDTQYS. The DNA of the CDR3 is TGTGCCGGCAGGGGGACAGGGAACACAGATACGCAGTATTCT.

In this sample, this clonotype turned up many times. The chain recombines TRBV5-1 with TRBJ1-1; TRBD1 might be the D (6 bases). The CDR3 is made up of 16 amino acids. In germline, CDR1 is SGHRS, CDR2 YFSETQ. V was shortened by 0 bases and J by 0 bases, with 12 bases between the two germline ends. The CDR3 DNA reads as TGCGCCAGCAGCTTGGGGACAGCGACAATGAACACTGAAGCTTTCTTT. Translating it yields CASSLGTATMNTEAFF.

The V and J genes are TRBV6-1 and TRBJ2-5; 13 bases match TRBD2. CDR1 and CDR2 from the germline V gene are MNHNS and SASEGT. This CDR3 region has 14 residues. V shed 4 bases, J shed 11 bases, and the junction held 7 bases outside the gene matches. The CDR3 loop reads CASSVTSGGNEQYF. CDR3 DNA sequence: TGTGCCAGCAGTGTGACTAGCGGGGGGAATGAGCAGTACTTC.

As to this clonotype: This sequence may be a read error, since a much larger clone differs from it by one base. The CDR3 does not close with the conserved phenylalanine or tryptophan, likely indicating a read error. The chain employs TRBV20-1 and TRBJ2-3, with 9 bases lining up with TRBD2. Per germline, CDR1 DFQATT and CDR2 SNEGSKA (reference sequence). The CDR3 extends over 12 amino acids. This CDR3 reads CGGRTSADTQYL. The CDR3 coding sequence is TGCGGAGGGAGGACTAGCGCAGATACGCAGTATTTG.

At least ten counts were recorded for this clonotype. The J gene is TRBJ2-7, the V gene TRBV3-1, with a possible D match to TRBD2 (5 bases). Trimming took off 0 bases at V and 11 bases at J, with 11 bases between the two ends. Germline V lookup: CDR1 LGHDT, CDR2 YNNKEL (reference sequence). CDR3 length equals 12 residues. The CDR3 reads CASSQDPSGKYF. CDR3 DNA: TGTGCCAGCAGCCAAGATCCATCCGGGAAGTACTTC.

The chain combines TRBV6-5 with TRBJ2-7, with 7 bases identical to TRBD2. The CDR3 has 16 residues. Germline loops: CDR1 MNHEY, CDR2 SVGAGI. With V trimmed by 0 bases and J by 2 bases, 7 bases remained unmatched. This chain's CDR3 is CASSYSTSGVPYEQYF. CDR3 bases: TGTGCCAGCAGTTACTCGACAAGCGGGGTTCCCTACGAGCAGTACTTC.

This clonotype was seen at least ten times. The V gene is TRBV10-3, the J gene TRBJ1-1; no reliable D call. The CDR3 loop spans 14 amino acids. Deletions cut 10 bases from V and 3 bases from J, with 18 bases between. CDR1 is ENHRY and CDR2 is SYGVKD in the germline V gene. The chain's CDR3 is CATRHPTTDTEAFF. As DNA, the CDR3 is TGTGCCACCCGACACCCCACGACGGACACTGAAGCTTTCTTT.

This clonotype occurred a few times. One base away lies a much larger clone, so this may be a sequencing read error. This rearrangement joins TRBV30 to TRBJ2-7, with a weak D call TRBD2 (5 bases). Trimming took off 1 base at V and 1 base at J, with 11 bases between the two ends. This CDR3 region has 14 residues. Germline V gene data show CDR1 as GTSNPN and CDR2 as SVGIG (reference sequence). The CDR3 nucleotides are TGTGCCTGGAGTGCTCGGGGAGAGTCCTACGAGCAGTACTTC. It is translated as CAWSARGESYEQYF. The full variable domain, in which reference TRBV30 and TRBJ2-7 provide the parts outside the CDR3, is SQTIHQWPATLVQPVGSPLSLECTVEGTSNPNLYWYRQAAGRGLQLLFYSVGIGQISSEVPQNLSASRPQDRQFILSSKKLLLSDSGFYLCAWSARGESYEQYFGPGTRLTVT.

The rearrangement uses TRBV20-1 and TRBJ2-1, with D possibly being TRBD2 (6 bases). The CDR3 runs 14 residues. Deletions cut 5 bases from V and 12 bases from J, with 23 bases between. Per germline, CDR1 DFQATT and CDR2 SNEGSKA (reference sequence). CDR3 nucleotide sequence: TGCAGTGCTTCCTCCGGGACTCACATAACCAGGCAGTTCTTC. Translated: CSASSGTHITRQFF.

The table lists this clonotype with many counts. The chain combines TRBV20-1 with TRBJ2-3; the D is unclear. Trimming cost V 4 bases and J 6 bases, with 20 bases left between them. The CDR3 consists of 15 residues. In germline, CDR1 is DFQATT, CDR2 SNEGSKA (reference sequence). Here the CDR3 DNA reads TGCAGTGCTACTCCGACTCAGGCCCTGGTGGATACGCAGTATTTT. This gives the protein CSATPTQALVDTQYF.

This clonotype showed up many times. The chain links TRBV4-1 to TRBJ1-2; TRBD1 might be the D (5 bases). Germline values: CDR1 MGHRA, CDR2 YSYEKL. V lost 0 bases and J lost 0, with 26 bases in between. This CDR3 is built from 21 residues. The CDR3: CASSQDGWSGAANVANYGYTF. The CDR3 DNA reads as TGCGCCAGCAGCCAAGATGGTTGGTCCGGGGCAGCGAACGTAGCTAACTATGGCTACACCTTC.

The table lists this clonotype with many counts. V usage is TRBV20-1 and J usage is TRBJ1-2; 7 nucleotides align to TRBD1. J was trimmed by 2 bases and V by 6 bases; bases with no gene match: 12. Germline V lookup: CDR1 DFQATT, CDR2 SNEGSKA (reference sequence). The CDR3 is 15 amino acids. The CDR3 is CSAPGTDIQNYGYTF. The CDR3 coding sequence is TGCAGTGCGCCCGGGACAGATATACAGAACTATGGCTACACCTTC.

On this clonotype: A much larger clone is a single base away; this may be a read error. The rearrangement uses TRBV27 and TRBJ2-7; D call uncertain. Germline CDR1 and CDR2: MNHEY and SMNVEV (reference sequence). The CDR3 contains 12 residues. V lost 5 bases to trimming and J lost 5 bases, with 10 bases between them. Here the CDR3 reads CASSGRTNEQYF. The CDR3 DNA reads TGTGCCAGCAGTGGACGGACCAACGAGCAGTACTTC.

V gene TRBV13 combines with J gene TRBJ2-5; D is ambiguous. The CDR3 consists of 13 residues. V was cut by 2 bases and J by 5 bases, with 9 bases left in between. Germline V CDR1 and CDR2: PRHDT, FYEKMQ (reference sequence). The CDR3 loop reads CASSLRSAETQYF. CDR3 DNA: TGTGCCAGCAGCTTAAGGAGCGCGGAGACCCAGTACTTC. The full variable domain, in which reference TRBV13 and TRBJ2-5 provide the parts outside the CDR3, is AAGVIQSPRHLIKEKRETATLKCYPIPRHDTVYWYQQGPGQDPQFLISFYEKMQSDKGSIPDRFSAQQFSDYHSELNMSSLELGDSALYFCASSLRSAETQYFGPGTRLLVL.

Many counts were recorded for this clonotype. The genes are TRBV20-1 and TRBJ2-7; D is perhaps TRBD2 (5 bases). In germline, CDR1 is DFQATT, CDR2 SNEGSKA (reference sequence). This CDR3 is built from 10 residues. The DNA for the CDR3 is TGCAGCGCATCCCGGGAATCCCAGTACTTC. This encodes CSASRESQYF.

CDR3 sequence: CASSPGAGRSYNEQFF. CDR3 nucleotide sequence: TGTGCCAGCAGTCCAGGGGCTGGGCGCTCCTACAATGAGCAGTTCTTC. V and J are TRBV7-3 and TRBJ2-1; D is possibly TRBD1 (6 bases). This CDR3 is 16 amino acids long. V was clipped by 6 bases and J by 0 bases, with 15 bases between them. Germline-derived CDR1 and CDR2 are SGHTA and FQGTGA.

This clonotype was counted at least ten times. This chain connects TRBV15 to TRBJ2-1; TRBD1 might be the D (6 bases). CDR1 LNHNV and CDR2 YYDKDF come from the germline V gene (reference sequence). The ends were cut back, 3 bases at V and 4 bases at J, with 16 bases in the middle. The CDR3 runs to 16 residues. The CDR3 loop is CATSSTGSRPYNEQFF. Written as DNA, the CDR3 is TGTGCCACCAGCAGCACAGGGTCCCGGCCATACAATGAGCAGTTCTTC. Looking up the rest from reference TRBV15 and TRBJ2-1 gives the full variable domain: DAMVIQNPRYQVTQFGKPVTLSCSQTLNHNVMYWYQQKSSQAPKLLFHYYDKDFNNEADTPDNFQSRRPNTSFCFLDIRSPGLGDTAMYLCATSSTGSRPYNEQFFGPGTRLTVL.

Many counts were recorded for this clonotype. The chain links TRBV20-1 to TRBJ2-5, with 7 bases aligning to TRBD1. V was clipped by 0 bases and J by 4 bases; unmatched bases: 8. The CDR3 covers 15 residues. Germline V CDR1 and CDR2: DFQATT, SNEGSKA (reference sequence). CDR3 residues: CSARDRGQGGETQYF. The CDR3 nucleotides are TGCAGTGCTAGAGATAGGGGGCAGGGCGGAGAGACCCAGTACTTC.

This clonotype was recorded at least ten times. The CDR3 loop is CASSEGNSEHF. The CDR3 region has the DNA TGTGCCAGCAGTGAGGGCAACTCTGAGCATTTT. The V call is TRBV2, the J call TRBJ1-5; D is uncertain. CDR3 length: 11 residues. Trimming shortened V by 3 bases and J by 14 bases, and 11 bases separated the two germline ends. The germline CDR1 and CDR2 sequences are SNHLY and FYNNEI.

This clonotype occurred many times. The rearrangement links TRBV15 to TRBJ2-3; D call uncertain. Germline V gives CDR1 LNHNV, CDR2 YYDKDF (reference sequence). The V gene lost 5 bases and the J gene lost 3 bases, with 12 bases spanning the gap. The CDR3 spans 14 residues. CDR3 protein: CATSLGRRTDTQYF. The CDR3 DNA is TGTGCCACCAGCCTCGGACGACGAACAGATACGCAGTATTTT.

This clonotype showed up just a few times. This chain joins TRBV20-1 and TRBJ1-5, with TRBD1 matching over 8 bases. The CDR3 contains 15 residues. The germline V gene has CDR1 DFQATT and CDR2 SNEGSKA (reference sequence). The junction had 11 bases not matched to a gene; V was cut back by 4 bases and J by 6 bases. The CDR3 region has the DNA TGCAGTGCTAAAAGTTCAGGGGGCGAGATTCAGCCCCAGCATTTT. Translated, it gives CSAKSSGGEIQPQHF.

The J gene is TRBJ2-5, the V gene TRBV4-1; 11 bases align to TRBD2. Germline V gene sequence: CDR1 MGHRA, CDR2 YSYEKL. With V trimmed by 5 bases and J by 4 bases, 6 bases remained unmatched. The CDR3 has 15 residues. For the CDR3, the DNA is TGCGCCAGCAGCACTCTTCTAGCGGGAGGAGAGACCCAGTACTTC. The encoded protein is CASSTLLAGGETQYF.

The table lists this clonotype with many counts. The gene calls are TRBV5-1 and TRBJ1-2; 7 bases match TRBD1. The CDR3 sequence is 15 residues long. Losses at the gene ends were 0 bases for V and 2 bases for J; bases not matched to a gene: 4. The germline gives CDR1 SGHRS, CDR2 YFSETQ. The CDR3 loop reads CASSLAGQLNYGYTF. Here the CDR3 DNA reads TGCGCCAGCAGCTTGGCGGGACAGCTGAACTATGGCTACACCTTC.

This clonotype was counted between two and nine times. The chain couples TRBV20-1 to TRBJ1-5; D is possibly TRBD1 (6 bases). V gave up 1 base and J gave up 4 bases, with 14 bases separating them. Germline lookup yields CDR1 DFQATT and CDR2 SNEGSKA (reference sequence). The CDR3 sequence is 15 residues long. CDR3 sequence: CSARAPPGANQPQHF. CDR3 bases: TGCAGTGCTAGAGCCCCCCCAGGGGCGAATCAGCCCCAGCATTTT.